This TCR beta chain came from a study of T cell changes during pregnancy in multiple sclerosis. The germline V gene has CDR1 LNHNV and CDR2 YYDKDF (reference sequence). This CDR3 contains 15 residues. V was clipped by 1 base and J by 6 bases; unmatched bases: 4. Repertoires were generated with immunoSEQ multiplex PCR, while TCRdb's copy carries only in-frame clones and drops some. The sample yields roughly 42,000 clones, approximately 91% seen once. The sequence was obtained from a female donor in good health, enrolled as a control in a pregnancy study. This chain uses TRBV15 with TRBJ2-7; TRBD2 matches 12 bases. This specimen was CD4+ T cells from peripheral blood mononuclear cells, taken in the second trimester of pregnancy. The CDR3 protein is CATSRGSSGRGEQYF. The CDR3 coding sequence is TGTGCCACCAGCAGAGGGTCTAGCGGGAGGGGCGAGCAGTACTTC.